This note documents a single T cell receptor beta chain sequence. Its recognized antigen is unknown. No base quality values were provided; no much bigger clone lies one nucleotide off. The sample is drawn from a study of CD8 T cells in Susac syndrome (dated by TCRdb to between 2017 and 2020). About the investigation overall: Repertoire sequencing was used to test whether CD8+ T cell activation and differentiation in Susac syndrome was antigen driven. Paper-wide results and their limitations: The TCR sequencing and HLA analysis was acknowledged to have included a relatively small number of individuals.

Peripheral blood CD8+ and CD4+ T cells from healthy donors, Susac syndrome patients and multiple sclerosis patients were profiled using high-throughput TCR beta sequencing. Multiple sclerosis controls were treatment-naive patients with stable or active relapsing-remitting disease fulfilling revised McDonald criteria. Bulk CD8+ and CD4+ T cells were purified by magnetic negative isolation, whereas CD8+ TEMRA cells were enriched by FACS. Blood was drawn into EDTA tubes, processed within 24 hours, and PBMCs were isolated by density gradient centrifugation. PBMCs intended for TCR sequencing were cryopreserved in liquid nitrogen and thawed later in a water bath at 37 degrees C. The sorted or isolated CD4+, CD8+ and CD8+ TEMRA cells had a purity of 90% or higher. RNA was extracted using the RNeasy kit, and roughly 0.5 to 1 ug of the RNA was reverse transcribed with random hexamers. The immunoSEQ multiplex PCR assay, which covers 54 Vbeta and 13 Jbeta segments, was used to amplify TCR beta CDR3 regions. PCR amplification bias was corrected using a synthetic template baseline for primer optimization and computational correction. In the original analysis: Reads were annotated to V, D and J genes according to IMGT and were analyzed with immunoSEQ Analyzer, with only productive sequences retained. Clonality was computed as one minus Shannon entropy normalized by log2 of the number of productive unique sequences. For each patient and control, public and private clones were evaluated among the 100 most prevalent clones. Clones were defined as Susac-specific if absent from the healthy and MS cohorts, from more than 900 published viral clones and from other ImmuneACCESS disease sequences. TCRdb reprocessed the public reads (quality trimming at Q25 with fastp, clone calling with MiXCR) and kept in-frame beta chains. Each entry is one CDR3 protein sequence, shown with its most common DNA and genes. TCRdb's processing, not the authors' own work, is the source of the V and J calls. This sample holds hundreds of thousands of distinct CDR3 sequences; more than 85% were observed only once. The top ten clonotypes cover 0.07% to 0.095% of the sample.

This TCR derives from a human donor with multiple sclerosis. Sequenced input: CD4+ T cells from PBMCs.

The nucleotide sequence reads TGTGCCTGGAGTGTTGGGACAACCGAGCAGTACTTC. Its protein reads: CAWSVGTTEQYF. This chain is built from TRBV30 and TRBJ2-7; possibly the D gene is TRBD1, per 6 matching bases. The CDR3 runs 12 amino acids, cysteine and phenylalanine included. The entry retains the CDR3 DNA only, 36 bases that are in frame from base 1. CDR1 and CDR2, per the germline V gene (reference sequence), are GTSNPN and SVGIG. The V end loses 0 bases and the J end loses 6 bases, and a stretch of 9 bases separates them.